A single TCR beta chain is shown here with its context. Only in-frame clones appear in the TCRdb table, and some are missing; sequencing was by immunoSEQ multiplex PCR. The sample carries 95,000 to 150,000 clones, around 83% recorded once. The sample is drawn from a study of blood T cell repertoires in COVID-19. Germline V gene sequence: CDR1 SGHTA, CDR2 FQGTGA. V was trimmed by 0 bases and J by 3 bases, leaving 5 bases between them. The CDR3 runs 13 residues. The chain joins TRBV7-3 to TRBJ1-2; weak D call: TRBD1 (5 bases). Sequenced material: peripheral blood. The source of this sequence is a man aged 60-69 years with acute or convalescent COVID-19. CDR3 bases: TGTGCCAGCAGCTTAACACAGGACTATGGCTACACCTTC. Amino acid sequence: CASSLTQDYGYTF.